The text below deals with one T cell receptor beta chain. Sequencing was performed with immunoSEQ multiplex PCR; in TCRdb, only in-frame clones are kept and a portion is missing. The table lists over 150,000 clones, roughly 90% of them singletons. The record originates from a study of blood T cell repertoires in COVID-19. Study overall: From T cells, B-cell-depleted T cells, or PBMCs came the material, which was cDNA or gDNA.

Trimming took 3 bases from V and 8 from J; bases not matched to a gene: 6. The CDR3 has 14 amino acids. The germline V gene has CDR1 KGHSH and CDR2 LQKENI. The sequenced sample was PBMCs or T cells enriched from blood (not recorded which). The chain is built from TRBV18 and TRBJ2-1; 8 bases match TRBD2. The sequence derives from a woman aged 45-59 years who had recovered from COVID-19. The CDR3 nucleotides are TGTGCCAGCTCACCCTCCCCGACTAGCGATGAGCAGTTCTTC. Translated: CASSPSPTSDEQFF.